The following is a T cell receptor beta chain sequence with its context. The antigen remains undetermined. Germline V CDR1 and CDR2: MNHEY, SMNVEV (reference sequence). V was shortened by 4 bases and J by 7 bases, with 10 bases between the two germline ends. This CDR3 contains 12 residues. The data are from a study of CD8+ T cells in alopecia areata. Study-level information: Treated patients were given oral tofacitinib, which was dosed at 5 to 10 mg twice daily.

Extracted RNA was reverse transcribed, and the resulting cDNA served as sequencing template. Generated by immunoSEQ multiplex PCR, the TCRdb table keeps only in-frame clones and is missing some. The sample holds about 180,000 clones, approximately 65% seen once. Points from the study as a whole: Especially in alopecia totalis/universalis, lesional scalp showed greater clonality than normal scalp did.

The TCR comes from a human donor with alopecia areata. The chain joins TRBV27 to TRBJ1-2; D remains unclear. This specimen was CD8+ T cells sorted from blood, taken at week 0. The CDR3 region has the DNA TGTGCCAGCAGTTCCCCGGGTGCTGGCTACACCTTC. Protein sequence: CASSSPGAGYTF.